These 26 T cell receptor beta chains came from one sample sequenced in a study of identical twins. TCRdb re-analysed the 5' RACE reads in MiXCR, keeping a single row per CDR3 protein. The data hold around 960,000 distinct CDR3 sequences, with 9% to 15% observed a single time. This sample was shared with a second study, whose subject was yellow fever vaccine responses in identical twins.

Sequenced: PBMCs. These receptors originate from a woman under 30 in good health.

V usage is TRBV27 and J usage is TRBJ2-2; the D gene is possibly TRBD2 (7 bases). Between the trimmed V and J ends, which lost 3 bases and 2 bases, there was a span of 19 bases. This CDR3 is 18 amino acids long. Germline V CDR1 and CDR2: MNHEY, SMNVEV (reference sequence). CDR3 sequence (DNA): TGTGCCAGCAGTTTCCGACCCCCGGGGGGCCTTAACACCGGGGAGCTGTTTTTT. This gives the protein CASSFRPPGGLNTGELFF.

CDR3 nucleotide sequence: TGTGCCACCAGCAATCTGGTACTAGCCCAGACCTACGAGCAGTACTTC. As protein: CATSNLVLAQTYEQYF. The gene calls are TRBV15 and TRBJ2-7, with D tentatively TRBD2 (6 bases). CDR1 and CDR2 from the germline V gene are LNHNV and YYDKDF (reference sequence). CDR3 length: 16 amino acids. V was cut by 4 bases and J by 2 bases, with 18 bases left in between.

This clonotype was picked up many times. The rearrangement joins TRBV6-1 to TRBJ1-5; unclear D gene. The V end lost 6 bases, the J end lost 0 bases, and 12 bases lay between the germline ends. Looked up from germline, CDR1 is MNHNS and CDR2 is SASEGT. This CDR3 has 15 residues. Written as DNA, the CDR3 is TGTGCCAGCAGGGACCCCTTTAATAGCAATCAGCCCCAGCATTTT. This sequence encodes CASRDPFNSNQPQHF.

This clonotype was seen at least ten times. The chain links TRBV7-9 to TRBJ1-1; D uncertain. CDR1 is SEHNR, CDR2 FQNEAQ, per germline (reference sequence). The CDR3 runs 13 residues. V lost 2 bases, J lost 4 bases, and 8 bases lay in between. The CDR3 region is CASSLTDSTEAFF. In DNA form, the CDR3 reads TGTGCCAGCAGCTTAACAGATTCCACTGAAGCTTTCTTT.

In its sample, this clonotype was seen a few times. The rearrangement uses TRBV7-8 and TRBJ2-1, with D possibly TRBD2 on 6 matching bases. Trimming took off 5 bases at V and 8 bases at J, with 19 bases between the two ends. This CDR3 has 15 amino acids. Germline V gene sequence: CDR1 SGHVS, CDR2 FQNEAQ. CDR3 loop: CASSPSGLPRDEQFF. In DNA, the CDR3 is TGTGCCAGCAGCCCGAGCGGGCTTCCTAGGGATGAGCAGTTCTTC.

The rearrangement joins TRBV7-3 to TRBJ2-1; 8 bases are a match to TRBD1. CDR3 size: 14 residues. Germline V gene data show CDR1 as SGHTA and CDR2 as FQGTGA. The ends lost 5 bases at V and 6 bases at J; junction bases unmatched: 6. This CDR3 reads CASSAGGPLNEQFF. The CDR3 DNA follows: TGTGCCAGCAGCGCAGGGGGCCCCCTCAATGAGCAGTTCTTC. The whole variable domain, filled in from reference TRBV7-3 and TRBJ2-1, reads GAGVSQTPSNKVTEKGKYVELRCDPISGHTALYWYRQSLGQGPEFLIYFQGTGAADDSGLPNDRFFAVRPEGSVSTLKIQRTERGDSAVYLCASSAGGPLNEQFFGPGTRLTVL.

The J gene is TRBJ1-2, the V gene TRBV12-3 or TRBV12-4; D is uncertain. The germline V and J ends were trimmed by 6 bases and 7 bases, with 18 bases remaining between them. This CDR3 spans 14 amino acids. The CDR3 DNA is TGTGCCAGCAGCAGAGGGATCCTCGGTCCTGGCTACACCTTC. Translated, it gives CASSRGILGPGYTF.

CDR3 coding DNA: TGCAGTGCTAGTGAGGACAGCAATCAGCCCCAGCATTTT. Encoded protein: CSASEDSNQPQHF. The chain combines TRBV20-1 with TRBJ1-5; the D is unclear. The germline gives CDR1 DFQATT, CDR2 SNEGSKA (reference sequence). The V gene lost 3 bases and the J gene lost 1 base, with 7 bases spanning the gap. The CDR3 length is 13 residues.

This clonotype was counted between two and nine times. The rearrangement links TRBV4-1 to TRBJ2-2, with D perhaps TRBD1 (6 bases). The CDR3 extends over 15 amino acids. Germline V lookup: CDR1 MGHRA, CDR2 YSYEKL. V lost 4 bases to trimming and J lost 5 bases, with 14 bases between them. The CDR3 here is CASSPTGSRTGELFF. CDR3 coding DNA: TGCGCCAGCAGCCCCACAGGGTCTAGGACCGGGGAGCTGTTTTTT.

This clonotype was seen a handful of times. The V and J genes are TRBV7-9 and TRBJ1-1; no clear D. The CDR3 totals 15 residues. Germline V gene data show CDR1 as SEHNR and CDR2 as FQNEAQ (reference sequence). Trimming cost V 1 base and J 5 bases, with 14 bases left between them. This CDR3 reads CASSLDPVGGTEAFF. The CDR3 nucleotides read TGTGCCAGCAGCTTAGACCCAGTCGGAGGAACTGAAGCTTTCTTT.

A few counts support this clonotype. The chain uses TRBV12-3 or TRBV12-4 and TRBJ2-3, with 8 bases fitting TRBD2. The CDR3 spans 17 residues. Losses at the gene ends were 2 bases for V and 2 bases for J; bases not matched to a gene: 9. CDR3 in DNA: TGTGCCAGCAGTTTAATTTCGCGGGAGGTAGACACAGATACGCAGTATTTT. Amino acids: CASSLISREVDTDTQYF.

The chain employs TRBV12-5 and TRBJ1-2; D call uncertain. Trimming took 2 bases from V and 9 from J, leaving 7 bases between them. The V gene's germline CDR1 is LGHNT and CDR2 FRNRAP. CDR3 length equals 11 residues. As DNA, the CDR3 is TGTGCTAGTGGTTTGTTGGGTAGCTACACCTTC. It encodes CASGLLGSYTF.

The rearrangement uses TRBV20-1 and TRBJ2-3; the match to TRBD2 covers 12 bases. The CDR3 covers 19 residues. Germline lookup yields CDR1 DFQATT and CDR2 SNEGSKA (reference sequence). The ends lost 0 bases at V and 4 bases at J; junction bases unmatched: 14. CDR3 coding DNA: TGCAGTGCTAGAGATCTTGCTAGCGGGGGGGCTTTTAGGGCAGATACGCAGTATTTT. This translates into CSARDLASGGAFRADTQYF.

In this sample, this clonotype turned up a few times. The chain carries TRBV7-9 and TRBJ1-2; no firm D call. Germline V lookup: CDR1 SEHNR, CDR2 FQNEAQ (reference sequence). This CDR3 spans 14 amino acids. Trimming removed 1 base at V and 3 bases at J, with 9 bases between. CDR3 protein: CASSLEIGDYGYTF. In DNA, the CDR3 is TGTGCCAGCAGCTTAGAAATAGGAGACTATGGCTACACCTTC.

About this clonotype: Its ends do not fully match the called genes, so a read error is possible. The CDR3 DNA sequence: TGTGCCAGCAGACAAGGAACCGGAGGTATGAACACTGAAGCTTTCTTT. Translating it yields CASRQGTGGMNTEAFF. This chain connects TRBV3-1 to TRBJ1-1; unclear D gene. Germline CDR1 reads LGHDT; CDR2 reads YNNKEL (reference sequence). The CDR3 runs 16 residues.

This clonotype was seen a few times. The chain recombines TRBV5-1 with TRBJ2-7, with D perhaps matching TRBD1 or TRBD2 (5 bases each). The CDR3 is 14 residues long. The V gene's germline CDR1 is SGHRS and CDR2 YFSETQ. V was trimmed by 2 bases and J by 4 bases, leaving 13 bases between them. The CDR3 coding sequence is TGCGCCAGCAGCTTATTAGGGGCGGGTTACGAGCAGTACGTC. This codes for CASSLLGAGYEQYV.

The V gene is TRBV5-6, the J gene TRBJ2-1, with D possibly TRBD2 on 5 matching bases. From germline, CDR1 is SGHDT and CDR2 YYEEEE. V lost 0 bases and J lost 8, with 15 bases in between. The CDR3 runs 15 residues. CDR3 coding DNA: TGTGCCAGCAGCTTGGGTGGGAGTGCTTGGGATGAGCAGTTCTTC. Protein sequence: CASSLGGSAWDEQFF. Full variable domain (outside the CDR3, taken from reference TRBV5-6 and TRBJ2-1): DAGVTQSPTHLIKTRGQQVTLRCSPKSGHDTVSWYQQALGQGPQFIFQYYEEEERQRGNFPDRFSGHQFPNYSSELNVNALLLGDSALYLCASSLGGSAWDEQFFGPGTRLTVL.

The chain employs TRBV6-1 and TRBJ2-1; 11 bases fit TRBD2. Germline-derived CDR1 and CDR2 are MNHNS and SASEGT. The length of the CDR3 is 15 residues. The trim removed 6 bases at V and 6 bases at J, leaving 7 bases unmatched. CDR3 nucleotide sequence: TGTGCCAGCAGAATTAGCGGGGGGGCGTCCAATGAGCAGTTCTTC. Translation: CASRISGGASNEQFF.

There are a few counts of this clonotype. CDR3 bases: TGTGCCAGCAGTTTCAGGGTCAGTGAACGATTCGGTGAAGCTTTCTTT. Protein sequence: CASSFRVSERFGEAFF. The chain uses TRBV27 and TRBJ1-1; tentatively, D is TRBD1 (5 bases). CDR1 is MNHEY, CDR2 SMNVEV, per germline (reference sequence). V lost 3 bases, J lost 7 bases, and 21 bases lay in between. This CDR3 comprises 16 residues.

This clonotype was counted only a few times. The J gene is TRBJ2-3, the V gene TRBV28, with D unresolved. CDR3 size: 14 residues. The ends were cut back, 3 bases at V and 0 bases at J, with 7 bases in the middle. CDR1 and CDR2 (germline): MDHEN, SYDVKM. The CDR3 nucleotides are TGTGCCAGCAGTTTTTTTGCTAGCACAGATACGCAGTATTTT. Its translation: CASSFFASTDTQYF.

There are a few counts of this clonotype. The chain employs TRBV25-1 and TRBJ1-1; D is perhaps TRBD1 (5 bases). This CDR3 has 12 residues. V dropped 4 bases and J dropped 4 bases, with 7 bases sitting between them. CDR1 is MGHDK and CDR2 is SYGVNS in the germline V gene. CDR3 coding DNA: TGTGCCAGCAGTGGACAGCCCACTGAAGCTTTCTTT. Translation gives CASSGQPTEAFF.

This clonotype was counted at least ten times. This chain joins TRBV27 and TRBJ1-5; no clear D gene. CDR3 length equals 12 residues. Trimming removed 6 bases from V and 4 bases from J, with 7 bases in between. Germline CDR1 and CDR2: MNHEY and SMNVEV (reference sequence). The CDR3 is CASRLGNQPQHF. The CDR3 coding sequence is TGTGCCAGCAGACTGGGGAATCAGCCCCAGCATTTT.

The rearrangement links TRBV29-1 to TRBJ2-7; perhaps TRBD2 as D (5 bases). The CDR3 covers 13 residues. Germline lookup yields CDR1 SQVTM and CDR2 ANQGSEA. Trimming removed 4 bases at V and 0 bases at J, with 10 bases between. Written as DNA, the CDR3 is TGCAGCGTTGGAGGGCAGAGCTCCTACGAGCAGTACTTC. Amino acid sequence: CSVGGQSSYEQYF.

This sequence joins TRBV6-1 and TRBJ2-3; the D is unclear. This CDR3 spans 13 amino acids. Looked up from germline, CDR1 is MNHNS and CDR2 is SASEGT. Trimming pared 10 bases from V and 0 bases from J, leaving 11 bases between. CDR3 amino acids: CATQTPSTDTQYF. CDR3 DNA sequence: TGTGCCACCCAGACTCCTAGCACAGATACGCAGTATTTT.

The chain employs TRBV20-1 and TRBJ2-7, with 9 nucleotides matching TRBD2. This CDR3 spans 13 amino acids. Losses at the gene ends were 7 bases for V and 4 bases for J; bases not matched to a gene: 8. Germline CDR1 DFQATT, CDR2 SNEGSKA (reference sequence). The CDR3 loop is CSGRASGTYEQYF. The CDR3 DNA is TGCAGTGGTCGGGCTAGCGGGACTTACGAGCAGTACTTC.

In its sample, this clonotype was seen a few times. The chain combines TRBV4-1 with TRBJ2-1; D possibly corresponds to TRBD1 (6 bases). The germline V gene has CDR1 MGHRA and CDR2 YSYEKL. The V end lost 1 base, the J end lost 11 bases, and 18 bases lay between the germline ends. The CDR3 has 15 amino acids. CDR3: CASSQGTLTGFQQFF. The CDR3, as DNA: TGCGCCAGCAGCCAAGGTACCCTCACAGGGTTTCAGCAGTTCTTC.